One and the same sample provided the 9 T cell receptor beta chains below, sequenced in a study of glioma-infiltrating T cells after dendritic cell vaccination. The assay was immunoSEQ multiplex PCR, and TCRdb's table has in-frame clones only and misses some. The profile shows tens of thousands of clones, roughly four fifths of them singletons. Sequenced here: blood, sampled before dendritic cell vaccination. The receptors were sampled from a human donor with glioblastoma.

CDR3 coding DNA: TGTGCCAGCAGGATCGACAGGGGGCTCTATGGCTACACCTTC. As protein: CASRIDRGLYGYTF. The chain has TRBV28 and TRBJ1-2; 10 nucleotides align to TRBD1. This CDR3 is 14 amino acids long. V gave up 6 bases and J gave up 4 bases; unmatched junction bases: 5. Per germline, CDR1 MDHEN and CDR2 SYDVKM.

The V and J genes are TRBV14 and TRBJ1-3; 10 nucleotides agree with TRBD1. Germline lookup yields CDR1 SGHDN and CDR2 FVKESK. V lost 4 bases to trimming and J lost 9 bases; unmatched junction nucleotides: 9. CDR3 size: 15 residues. CDR3 DNA sequence: TGTGCCAGCAGCCCGGGACAGGGGCCTTTACGCACCATATATTTT. This codes for CASSPGQGPLRTIYF.

The chain couples TRBV2 to TRBJ2-1, with 11 positions matching TRBD2. Germline CDR1 reads SNHLY; CDR2 reads FYNNEI. V shed 7 bases, J shed 12 bases, and the junction held 11 bases outside the gene matches. This CDR3 spans 14 amino acids. CDR3 in amino acids: CASTPGLAAERQFF. DNA of the CDR3: TGTGCCAGCACTCCGGGACTAGCGGCCGAGAGGCAGTTCTTC. Variable domain in full (rest from reference TRBV2 and TRBJ2-1): EPEVTQTPSHQVTQMGQEVILRCVPISNHLYFYWYRQILGQKVEFLVSFYNNEISEKSEIFDDQFSVERPDGSNFTLKIRSTKLEDSAMYFCASTPGLAAERQFFGPGTRLTVL.

The DNA for the CDR3 is TGTGCCTGGAGTAAGAGGTCAGATACGCAGTATTTT. Translation: CAWSKRSDTQYF. J is TRBJ2-3 and V is TRBV30; the D is unclear. The germline V and J ends were trimmed by 2 bases and 4 bases, with 7 bases remaining between them. Germline assignment: CDR1 GTSNPN and CDR2 SVGIG (reference sequence). This CDR3 spans 12 amino acids.

This chain uses TRBV5-1 with TRBJ2-2; 10 nucleotides match TRBD2. This CDR3 spans 15 amino acids. The germline V gene encodes CDR1 SGHRS and CDR2 YFSETQ. V lost 4 bases to trimming and J lost 8 bases; unmatched junction nucleotides: 8. The CDR3 protein is CASSAAGGPAGELFF. DNA of the CDR3: TGCGCCAGCAGCGCAGCGGGGGGGCCTGCGGGGGAGCTGTTTTTT.

Here the CDR3 DNA reads TGTGCCAGCAGTGATTCGTCTAGCTCTATTAGCACAGATACGCAGTATTTT. Its translation is CASSDSSSSISTDTQYF. V is TRBV2 and J is TRBJ2-3; the D gene is possibly TRBD2 (5 bases). The CDR3 extends over 17 amino acids. CDR1 and CDR2 from the germline V gene are SNHLY and FYNNEI. The V end was cut by 3 bases, the J end by 0 bases, with 16 bases between.

The chain links TRBV2 to TRBJ2-2, with TRBD1 identical over 8 bases. CDR1 SNHLY and CDR2 FYNNEI come from the germline V gene. V shed 6 bases and J 6 bases; nucleotides not matched to a gene: 15. CDR3 length: 17 amino acids. CDR3 sequence (DNA): TGTGCCAGCAGCAATCCTTTCTTGCAGACAGGGGCCGGGGAGCTGTTTTTT. This sequence encodes CASSNPFLQTGAGELFF. Together with reference TRBV2 and TRBJ2-2, the CDR3 gives the full variable domain: EPEVTQTPSHQVTQMGQEVILRCVPISNHLYFYWYRQILGQKVEFLVSFYNNEISEKSEIFDDQFSVERPDGSNFTLKIRSTKLEDSAMYFCASSNPFLQTGAGELFFGEGSRLTVL.

In the case of this clone: This CDR3 is also generated by other DNA sequences in the sample. This chain uses TRBV7-9 with TRBJ1-3, with D unresolved. The germline CDR1 and CDR2 sequences are SEHNR and FQNEAQ (reference sequence). The CDR3 runs to 15 residues. Trimming left V 3 bases short and J 2 bases short, with 11 bases between. CDR3 nucleotide sequence: TGTGCCAGCAGCTTCTCCGGGGAGACTGGAAACACCATATATTTT. As protein: CASSFSGETGNTIYF.

The chain is built from TRBV7-3 and TRBJ2-1; possibly TRBD1 for D (5 bases). CDR1 is SGHTA and CDR2 is FQGTGA in the germline V gene. The CDR3 runs 13 residues. Trimming cost V 1 base and J 8 bases, with 9 bases left between them. The CDR3 region is CASSLKRGDEQFF. In DNA, the CDR3 is TGTGCCAGCAGCTTAAAAAGGGGCGATGAGCAGTTCTTC.